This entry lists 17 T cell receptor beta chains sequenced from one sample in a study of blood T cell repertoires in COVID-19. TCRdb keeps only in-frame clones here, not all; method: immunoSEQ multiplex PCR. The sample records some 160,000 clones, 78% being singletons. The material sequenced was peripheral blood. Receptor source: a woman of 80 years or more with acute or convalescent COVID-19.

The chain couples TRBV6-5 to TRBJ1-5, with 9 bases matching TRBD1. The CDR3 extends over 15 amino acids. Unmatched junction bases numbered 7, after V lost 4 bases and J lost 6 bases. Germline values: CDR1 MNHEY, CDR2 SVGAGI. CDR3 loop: CASSSFTGGGQPQHF. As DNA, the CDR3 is TGTGCCAGCAGTTCATTCACAGGGGGCGGTCAGCCCCAGCATTTT.

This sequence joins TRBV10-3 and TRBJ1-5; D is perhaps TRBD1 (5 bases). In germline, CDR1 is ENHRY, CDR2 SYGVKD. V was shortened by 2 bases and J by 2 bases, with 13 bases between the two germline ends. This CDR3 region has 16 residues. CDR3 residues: CAISEIVVTGNQPQHF. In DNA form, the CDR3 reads TGTGCCATCAGTGAGATTGTAGTGACAGGCAATCAGCCCCAGCATTTT.

In DNA, the CDR3 is TGTGCCAGTAGTAGAACTGCAACTAATGAAAAACTGTTTTTT. This codes for CASSRTATNEKLFF. The J gene is TRBJ1-4, the V gene TRBV19; D is ambiguous. The ends were cut back, 4 bases at V and 0 bases at J, with 6 bases in the middle. Germline V gene sequence: CDR1 LNHDA, CDR2 SQIVND (reference sequence). The CDR3 sequence is 14 residues long.

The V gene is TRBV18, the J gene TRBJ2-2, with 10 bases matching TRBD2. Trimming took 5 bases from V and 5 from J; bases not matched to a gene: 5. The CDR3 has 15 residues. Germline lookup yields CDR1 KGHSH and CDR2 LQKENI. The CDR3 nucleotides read TGTGCCAGCTCAGCTCCTAGCGGGGGTACCGGGGAGCTGTTTTTT. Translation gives CASSAPSGGTGELFF. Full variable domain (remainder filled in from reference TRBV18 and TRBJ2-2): NAGVMQNPRHLVRRRGQEARLRCSPMKGHSHVYWYRQLPEEGLKFMVYLQKENIIDESGMPKERFSAEFPKEGPSILRIQQVVRGDSAAYFCASSAPSGGTGELFFGEGSRLTVL.

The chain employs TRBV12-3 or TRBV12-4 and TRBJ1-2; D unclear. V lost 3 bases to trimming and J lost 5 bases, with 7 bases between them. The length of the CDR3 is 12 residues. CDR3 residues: CASSFAGYGYTF. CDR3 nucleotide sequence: TGTGCCAGCAGTTTTGCCGGGTATGGCTACACCTTC.

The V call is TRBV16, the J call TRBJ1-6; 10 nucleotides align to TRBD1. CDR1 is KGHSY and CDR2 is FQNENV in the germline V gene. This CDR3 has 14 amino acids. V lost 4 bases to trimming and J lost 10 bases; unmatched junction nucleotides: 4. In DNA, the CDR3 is TGTGCCAGCAGCCTCCGGGACAGGGGCTCACCCCTCCACTTT. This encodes CASSLRDRGSPLHF.

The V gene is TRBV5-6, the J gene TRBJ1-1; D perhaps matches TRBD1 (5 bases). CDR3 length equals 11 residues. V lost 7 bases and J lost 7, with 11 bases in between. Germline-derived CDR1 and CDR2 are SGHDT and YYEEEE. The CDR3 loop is CASGQGLEAFF. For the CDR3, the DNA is TGTGCCAGCGGGCAGGGCCTTGAAGCTTTCTTT.

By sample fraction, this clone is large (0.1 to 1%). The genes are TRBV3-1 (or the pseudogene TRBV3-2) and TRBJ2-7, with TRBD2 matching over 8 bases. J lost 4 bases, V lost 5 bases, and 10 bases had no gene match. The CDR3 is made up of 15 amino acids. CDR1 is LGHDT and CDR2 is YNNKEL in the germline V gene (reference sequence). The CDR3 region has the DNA TGTGCCAGCAGCTCCCCTCGGGGGGGGGTATACGAGCAGTACTTC. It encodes CASSSPRGGVYEQYF.

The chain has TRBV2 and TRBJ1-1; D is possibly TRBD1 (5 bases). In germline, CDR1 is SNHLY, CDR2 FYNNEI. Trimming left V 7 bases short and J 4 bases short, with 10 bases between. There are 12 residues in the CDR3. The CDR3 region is CASKGEATEAFF. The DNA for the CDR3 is TGTGCCAGCAAAGGGGAGGCCACTGAAGCTTTCTTT.

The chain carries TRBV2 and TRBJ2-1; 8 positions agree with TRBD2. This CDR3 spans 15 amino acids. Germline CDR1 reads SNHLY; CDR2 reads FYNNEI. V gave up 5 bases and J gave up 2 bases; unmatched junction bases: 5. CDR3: CASSRGRITYNEQFF. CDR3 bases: TGTGCCAGCAGTCGCGGGAGGATAACCTACAATGAGCAGTTCTTC. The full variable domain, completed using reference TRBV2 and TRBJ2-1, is EPEVTQTPSHQVTQMGQEVILRCVPISNHLYFYWYRQILGQKVEFLVSFYNNEISEKSEIFDDQFSVERPDGSNFTLKIRSTKLEDSAMYFCASSRGRITYNEQFFGPGTRLTVL.

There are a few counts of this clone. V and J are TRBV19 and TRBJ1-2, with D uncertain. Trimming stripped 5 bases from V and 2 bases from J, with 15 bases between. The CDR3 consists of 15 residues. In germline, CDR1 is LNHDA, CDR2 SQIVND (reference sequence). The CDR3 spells CASSPPPGSNYGYTF. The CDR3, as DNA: TGTGCCAGTAGTCCCCCCCCGGGTTCCAACTATGGCTACACCTTC.

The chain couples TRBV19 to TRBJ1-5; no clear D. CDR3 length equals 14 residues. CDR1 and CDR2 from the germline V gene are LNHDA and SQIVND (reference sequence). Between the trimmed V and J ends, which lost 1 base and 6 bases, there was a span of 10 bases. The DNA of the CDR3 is TGTGCCAGTAGTATAGGAAATCGGGGTCAGCCCCAGCATTTT. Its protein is CASSIGNRGQPQHF. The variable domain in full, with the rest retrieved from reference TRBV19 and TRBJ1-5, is DGGITQSPKYLFRKEGQNVTLSCEQNLNHDAMYWYRQDPGQGLRLIYYSQIVNDFQKGDIAEGYSVSREKKESFPLTVTSAQKNPTAFYLCASSIGNRGQPQHFGDGTRLSIL.

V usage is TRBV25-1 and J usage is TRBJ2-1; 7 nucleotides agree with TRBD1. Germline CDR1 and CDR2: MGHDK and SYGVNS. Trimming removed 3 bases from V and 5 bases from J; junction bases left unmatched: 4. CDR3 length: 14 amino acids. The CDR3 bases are TGTGCCAGCAGTGAGGGACAGTCCCACAATGAGCAGTTCTTC. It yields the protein CASSEGQSHNEQFF.

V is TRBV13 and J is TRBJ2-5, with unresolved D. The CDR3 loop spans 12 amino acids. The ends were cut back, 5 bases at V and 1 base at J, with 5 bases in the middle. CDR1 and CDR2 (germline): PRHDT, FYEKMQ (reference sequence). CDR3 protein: CASSRGQETQYF. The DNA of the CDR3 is TGTGCCAGCAGCCGCGGCCAAGAGACCCAGTACTTC.

CDR3 protein: CASSPRDSNNEQFF. The CDR3 nucleotides are TGTGCCAGCTCACCAAGGGACAGCAACAATGAGCAGTTCTTC. The chain combines TRBV18 with TRBJ2-1, with TRBD1 identical over 7 bases. Looked up from germline, CDR1 is KGHSH and CDR2 is LQKENI. This CDR3 comprises 14 residues. After removal of 2 bases from V and 5 bases from J, the junction contained 3 bases not matched to a gene.

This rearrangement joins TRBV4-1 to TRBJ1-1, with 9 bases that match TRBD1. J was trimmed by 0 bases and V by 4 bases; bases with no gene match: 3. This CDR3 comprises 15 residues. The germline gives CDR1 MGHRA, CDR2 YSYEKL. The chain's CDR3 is CASSPRQGVNTEAFF. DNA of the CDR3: TGCGCCAGCAGCCCCCGACAGGGGGTGAACACTGAAGCTTTCTTT.

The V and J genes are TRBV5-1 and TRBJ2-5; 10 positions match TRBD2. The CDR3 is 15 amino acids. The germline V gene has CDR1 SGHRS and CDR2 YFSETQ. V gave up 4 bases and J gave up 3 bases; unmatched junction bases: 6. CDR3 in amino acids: CASSPGTSAKETQYF. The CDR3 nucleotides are TGCGCCAGCAGCCCTGGGACTAGCGCGAAAGAGACCCAGTACTTC.